This TCR beta chain was recorded in a study of cytomegalovirus exposure and HLA in healthy donors. In its sample, this clone was seen a few times. Its antigen is as yet unknown. TCRdb's copy holds only in-frame clones and misses some; the assay was immunoSEQ multiplex PCR. The table lists under 250,000 clones, roughly 90% of them singletons, with around 11% in the top ten. Between the trimmed V and J ends, which lost 3 bases and 3 bases, there was a span of 9 bases. Germline CDR1 reads MDHEN; CDR2 reads SYDVKM. The CDR3 is made up of 13 amino acids. Study outcomes and limitations: Specificity of three CMV-associated chains for CMV antigens was verified in vitro.

Sequencing was done on a sample of PBMCs. The receptor was isolated from a man in his late teens or twenties in good health and CMV-seropositive. The rearrangement joins TRBV28 to TRBJ2-7, with D unresolved. The CDR3 region has the DNA TGTGCCAGCAGTTTCGACACCTACTACGAGCAGTACTTC. Translated: CASSFDTYYEQYF.